The following is a T cell receptor beta chain sequence with its context. Its cognate antigen is unknown. Germline loops: CDR1 SNHLY, CDR2 FYNNEI. Trimming left V 9 bases short and J 5 bases short, with 8 bases between. The CDR3 contains 11 residues. Both 60 Vbeta primers and 13 Jbeta primers went into the PCR. Using immunoSEQ multiplex PCR, the repertoire was profiled, and TCRdb retains in-frame clones only, with some absent. This repertoire shows 100,000 to 150,000 clones, around four fifths found once; its top ten account for 2.5% to 3.5%. The data were taken from a study of cytomegalovirus exposure and HLA in healthy donors. Study-wide results and caveats: Reportedly, diagnosis of cytomegalovirus status by the classifier showed high specificity and sensitivity. Some V segments, including TRBV6-2 and TRBV6-3, were excluded as indistinguishable.

The chain recombines TRBV2 with TRBJ2-1; TRBD1 is a possible D gene (5 bases). The sequence was obtained from a boy between 2 and 10 years old in good health and CMV-seronegative. Sequenced material: PBMCs. CDR3 sequence: CASRTHNEQFF. The DNA of the CDR3 is TGTGCCAGTCGGACACACAATGAGCAGTTCTTC.